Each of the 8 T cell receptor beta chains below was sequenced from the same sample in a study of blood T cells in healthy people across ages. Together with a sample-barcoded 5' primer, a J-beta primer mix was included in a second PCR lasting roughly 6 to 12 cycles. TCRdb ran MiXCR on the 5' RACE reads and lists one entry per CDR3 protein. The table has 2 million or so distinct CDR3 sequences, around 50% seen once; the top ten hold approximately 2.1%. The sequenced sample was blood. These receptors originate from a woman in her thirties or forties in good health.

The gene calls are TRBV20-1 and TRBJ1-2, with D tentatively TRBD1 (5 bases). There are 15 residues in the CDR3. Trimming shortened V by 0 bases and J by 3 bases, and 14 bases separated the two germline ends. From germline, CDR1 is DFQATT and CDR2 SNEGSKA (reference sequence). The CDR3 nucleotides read TGCAGTGCTAGAGATTCGGGCAGGGTCGACTATGGCTACACCTTC. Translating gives CSARDSGRVDYGYTF.

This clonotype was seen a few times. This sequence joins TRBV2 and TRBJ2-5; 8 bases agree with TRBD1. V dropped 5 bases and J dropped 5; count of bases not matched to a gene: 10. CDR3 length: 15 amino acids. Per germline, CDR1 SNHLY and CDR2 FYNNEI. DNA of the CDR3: TGTGCCAGCAGTTCTCTCAGGGGGCGCTCGGAGACCCAGTACTTC. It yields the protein CASSSLRGRSETQYF.

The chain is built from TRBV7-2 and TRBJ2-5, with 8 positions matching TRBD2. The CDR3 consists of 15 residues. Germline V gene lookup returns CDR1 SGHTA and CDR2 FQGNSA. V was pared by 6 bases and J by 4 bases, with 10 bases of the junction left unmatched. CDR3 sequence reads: CASRLTGTRVETQYF. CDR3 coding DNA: TGTGCCAGCAGGTTAACCGGGACTAGAGTAGAGACCCAGTACTTC.

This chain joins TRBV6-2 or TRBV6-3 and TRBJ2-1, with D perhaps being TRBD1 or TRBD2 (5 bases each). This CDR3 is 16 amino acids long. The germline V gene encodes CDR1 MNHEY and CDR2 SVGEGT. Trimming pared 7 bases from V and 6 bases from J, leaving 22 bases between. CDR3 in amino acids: CASNGRGRIPINEQFF. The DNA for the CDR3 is TGTGCCAGCAACGGTCGGGGACGGATCCCCATCAATGAGCAGTTCTTC.

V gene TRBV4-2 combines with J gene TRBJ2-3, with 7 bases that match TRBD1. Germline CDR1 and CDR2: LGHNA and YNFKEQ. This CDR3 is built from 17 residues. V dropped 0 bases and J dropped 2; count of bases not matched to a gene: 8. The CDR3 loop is CASSQDQLGQVTDTQYF. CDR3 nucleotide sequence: TGTGCCAGCAGCCAAGACCAGCTCGGACAGGTCACAGATACGCAGTATTTT.

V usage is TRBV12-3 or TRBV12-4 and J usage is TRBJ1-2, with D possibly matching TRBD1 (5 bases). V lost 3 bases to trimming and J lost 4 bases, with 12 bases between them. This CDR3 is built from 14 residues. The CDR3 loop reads CASSFGGVVYGYTF. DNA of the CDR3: TGTGCCAGCAGTTTTGGGGGGGTGGTCTATGGCTACACCTTC.

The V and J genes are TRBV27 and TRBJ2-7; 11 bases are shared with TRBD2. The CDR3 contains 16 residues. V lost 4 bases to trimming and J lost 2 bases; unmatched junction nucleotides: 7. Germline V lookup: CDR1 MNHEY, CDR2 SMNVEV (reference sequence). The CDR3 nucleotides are TGTGCCAGCAGTTCCAAGACTAGCGGGGAGCCCTACGAGCAGTACTTC. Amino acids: CASSSKTSGEPYEQYF.

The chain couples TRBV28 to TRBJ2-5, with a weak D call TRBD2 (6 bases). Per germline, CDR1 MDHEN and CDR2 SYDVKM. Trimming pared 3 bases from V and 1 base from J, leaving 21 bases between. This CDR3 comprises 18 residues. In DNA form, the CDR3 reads TGTGCCAGCAGTTTCGTTCCCGGGGACTTGAGAATCCAAGAGACCCAGTACTTC. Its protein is CASSFVPGDLRIQETQYF.